Each of the 3 T cell receptor beta chains below was sequenced from the same sample in a study of blood T cells in healthy people across ages. The second PCR ran about 7 to 12 cycles with a sample-barcoded 5' primer and J-beta primers. TCRdb ran MiXCR on the 5' RACE reads and lists one entry per CDR3 protein. The sample lists roughly 800,000 distinct CDR3 sequences; more than 20% were seen once. This sample also belongs to another study, concerning T cells of mothers and their children.

Sample: blood. All receptors derive from a boy under 18 in good health.

A remark on this clonotype: One end of the junction fails to match germline, which may point to a read error. The chain employs TRBV12-3 or TRBV12-4 and TRBJ2-7; a possible D gene is TRBD2 (6 bases). This CDR3 is 16 amino acids long. The CDR3 reads CAGSLGRGRSSYEQYF. The CDR3 DNA follows: TGTGCCGGCAGTTTAGGTCGTGGGAGGAGCTCCTACGAGCAGTACTTC.

The chain couples TRBV27 to TRBJ2-1, with 7 positions matching TRBD2. The V segment lost 2 bases and the J segment 5 bases; nucleotides outside the gene matches: 15. Germline CDR1 and CDR2: MNHEY and SMNVEV (reference sequence). The CDR3 runs 18 residues. For the CDR3, the DNA is TGTGCCAGCAGTTTAATCGCCGATCTTGCGGGAGTGGACAATGAGCAGTTCTTC. It specifies CASSLIADLAGVDNEQFF.

J is TRBJ2-1 and V is TRBV29-1; 11 positions match TRBD2. Germline V gene data show CDR1 as SQVTM and CDR2 as ANQGSEA. V trimming: 1 base; J trimming: 4 bases; junction bases outside the gene matches: 21. The CDR3 consists of 21 residues. CDR3 DNA sequence: TGCAGCGTTGAAGGTGTAGCGGGGGGGCCAGCTACCGCAATAAAATACAATGAGCAGTTCTTC. Protein sequence: CSVEGVAGGPATAIKYNEQFF.